This T cell receptor (beta chain) was recovered during a study of cytomegalovirus exposure and HLA in healthy donors. The data were produced by immunoSEQ multiplex PCR, yet TCRdb's version contains in-frame clones alone and is incomplete. Among about 130,000 clones, about 88% were seen once, and the ten largest hold approximately 10%. Germline lookup yields CDR1 MGHRA and CDR2 YSYEKL. CDR3 length: 15 residues. V lost 3 bases, J lost 2 bases, and 5 bases stayed unmatched. This TCR was sampled from a woman aged 18-30 years in good health and CMV-seropositive. This chain links TRBV4-1 with TRBJ2-3; 7 bases are a match to TRBD1. Specimen: PBMCs. CDR3 residues: CASSHRDRNTDTQYF. DNA of the CDR3: TGCGCCAGCAGCCACCGGGACAGAAACACAGATACGCAGTATTTT.